A selection of T cell receptor beta chains follows, all from one sample in a study of cytomegalovirus exposure and HLA in healthy donors. The protocol was immunoSEQ multiplex PCR, while the TCRdb copy is restricted to in-frame clones and leaves out a portion. The sample has approximately 100,000 clones; roughly 76% are singletons. The sequencing sample was made of PBMCs. These receptors came from a female donor in good health and CMV-seronegative. The CDR3 runs from the conserved cysteine through the conserved F or W. D genes are given only for firm matches. Only some rows state a clone size, as once, few, many or a class for expanded clones.

few,TRBD1,TRBJ2-5,TRBV27,TGTGCCAGCAGTCCTCGGACAGGGGGAGAGACCCAGTACTTC,CASSPRTGGETQYF
few,NA,TRBJ2-5,TRBV27,TGTGCCAGCAGTTCCCGGCGGGCCCAGTACTTC,CASSSRRAQYF
NA,TRBD2,TRBJ2-1,TRBV4-2,TGTGCCAGCAGCCCAGAATCCGGGACTAGGAACTACAATGAGCAGTTCTTC,CASSPESGTRNYNEQFF
NA,TRBD1,TRBJ1-4,TRBV4-3,TGCGCCAGCAGCCAAGAGCCAGGGGGCGCAGGGATGCGTGGTGAAAAACTGTTTTTT,CASSQEPGGAGMRGEKLFF
NA,NA,TRBJ1-5,TRBV21-1,TGTGCCAGCAGCAAAGCGCTTTGGGACAACAATCAGCCCCAGCATTTT,CASSKALWDNNQPQHF
NA,TRBD2,TRBJ2-7,TRBV28,TGTGCCAGCAGTTTCGTTTCTAGCGGGTTAGGGGAGCAGTACTTC,CASSFVSSGLGEQYF
NA,TRBD1,TRBJ1-2,TRBV6-5,TGTGCCAGCAGCCCGACACGGGACAGCTATGGCTACACCTTC,CASSPTRDSYGYTF
NA,TRBD2,TRBJ2-7,TRBV28,TGTGCCAGCAGTTCAGGGCTAGCGGACCCCTACGAGCAGTACTTC,CASSSGLADPYEQYF
NA,NA,TRBJ2-7,TRBV5-1,TGCGCCAGCAGCTTGGATTCAGGGTTAAGCGAGCAGTACTTC,CASSLDSGLSEQYF
NA,TRBD2,TRBJ2-1,TRBV5-8,TGTGCCAGCAGCCGTCCCGGGACTAGCGGGGGGGCAAATGAGCAGTTCTTC,CASSRPGTSGGANEQFF
NA,NA,TRBJ1-2,TRBV5-8,TGTGCCAGCAGTCCACCCCCGGGGTCCGATTATGGCTACACCTTC,CASSPPPGSDYGYTF
NA,TRBD1,TRBJ2-7,TRBV11-3,TGTGCCAGCAGCTCCCGGGAGGACAGGGGGCAAGAGCAGTACTTC,CASSSREDRGQEQYF
NA,TRBD1,TRBJ1-1,TRBV6-4,TGTGCCAGCAGTGACGGAGACGAGGCAACGGACAGGGATACTGAAGCTTTCTTT,CASSDGDEATDRDTEAFF
NA,TRBD2,TRBJ2-1,TRBV5-1,TGCGCCAGCAGCTTGGGGTCTAGCGGGGGAACTTACAATGAGCAGTTCTTC,CASSLGSSGGTYNEQFF
NA,NA,TRBJ2-2,TRBV6-1,TGTGCCAGCAGTCAGGGTCCGAACACCGGGGAGCTGTTTTTT,CASSQGPNTGELFF
NA,NA,TRBJ1-1,TRBV6-6,TGTGCCAGCAGTTACTCGGAGGGGAATTTACGAGCTTTCTTT,CASSYSEGNLRAFF
NA,NA,TRBJ2-7,TRBV6-6,TGTGCCAGCCAAAGGACAACTATTTCCTCCTACGAGCAGTACTTC,CASQRTTISSYEQYF
NA,NA,TRBJ2-1,TRBV14,TGTGCCAGCAGCCAAATGACTAGTACAGAGCAGTTCTTC,CASSQMTSTEQFF
NA,TRBD2,TRBJ2-1,TRBV18,TGTGCCAGCTCACCAAGCCAGCGGGAGGGGGATGAGCAGTTCTTC,CASSPSQREGDEQFF
NA,NA,TRBJ1-2,TRBV4-3,TGCGCCAGCAGCCCCAGAATGGAGCAGAACTATGGCTACACCTTC,CASSPRMEQNYGYTF
few,TRBD1,TRBJ1-6,TRBV5-1,TGCGCCAGCAGCTTGGGGACAGGGAATTCACCCCTCCACTTT,CASSLGTGNSPLHF
NA,NA,TRBJ1-1,TRBV5-6,TGTGCCAGCAGCTTCAGGGCGAAAGCTTTCTTT,CASSFRAKAFF